The text below deals with one T cell receptor (beta chain). Some clones are missing from TCRdb's copy, which holds only in-frame ones; the method was immunoSEQ multiplex PCR. The table includes under 65,000 clones, about 95% detected once. This sample was included in a study of cytomegalovirus exposure and HLA in healthy donors. The V gene's germline CDR1 is SGHNT and CDR2 YYREEE (reference sequence). The CDR3 is 14 amino acids. Trimming pared 4 bases from V and 4 bases from J, leaving 14 bases between. This clonotype originated in a woman between 18 and 29 years old in good health and CMV-seropositive. Sequenced: PBMCs. This chain uses TRBV5-4 with TRBJ1-2; a possible D gene is TRBD1 (6 bases). The CDR3 loop is CASSSDSGAYGYTF. Written as DNA, the CDR3 is TGTGCCAGCAGCAGCGATTCAGGGGCCTATGGCTACACCTTC. The full variable domain, rest sourced from reference TRBV5-4 and TRBJ1-2, is ETGVTQSPTHLIKTRGQQVTLRCSSQSGHNTVSWYQQALGQGPQFIFQYYREEENGRGNFPPRFSGLQFPNYSSELNVNALELDDSALYLCASSSDSGAYGYTFGSGTRLTVV.